This T cell receptor (beta chain) was identified during a study of CD8+CD57+ T cells in acquired aplastic anemia. Patients who underwent sequencing had shown CD8+CD57+ cell expansion by flow cytometry. It was genomic DNA that served as the template for profiling TCR beta VDJ and CDR3. MiXCR, applied by TCRdb to the reads, yields one record per CDR3 protein. The sample yields 150,000 to 200,000 distinct CDR3 sequences, over 40% seen once. Looked up from germline, CDR1 is SGHVS and CDR2 is FNYEAQ. The V gene lost 1 base and the J gene lost 5 bases, with 12 bases spanning the gap. This CDR3 spans 14 amino acids.

This TCR came from a human donor with aplastic anemia. V is TRBV7-6 and J is TRBJ2-7; D might be TRBD1 (5 bases). The specimen sequenced was sorted CD4+, CD8+, or CD8+CD57+ T cells (not recorded which) from PBMCs. CDR3 sequence (DNA): TGTGCCAGCAGCTTAGAAGGGGTTCCGCACGAGCAGTACTTC. Residues: CASSLEGVPHEQYF.